Each of the 6 T cell receptor beta chains below was sequenced from the same sample in a study of blood T cell repertoires in COVID-19. Only in-frame clones appear in the TCRdb table, and some are missing; sequencing was by immunoSEQ multiplex PCR. This sample yields more than 200,000 clones, of which approximately 80% are seen a single time; around 7.4% belongs to the top ten. Sequenced sample: PBMCs or T cells enriched from blood (not recorded which). Source of these receptors: a middle-aged woman with acute COVID-19.

This clone was recorded only once. The chain couples TRBV4-3 to TRBJ2-6, with 9 bases lining up with TRBD1. V shed 4 bases and J 2 bases; nucleotides not matched to a gene: 12. Germline loops: CDR1 LGHNA, CDR2 YSLEER. The CDR3 consists of 19 residues. In DNA form, the CDR3 reads TGCGCCAGCAGCCTCGTCCCACAGGGGGCAGGAACTGGGGCCAACGTCCTGACTTTC. Translating it yields CASSLVPQGAGTGANVLTF.

The V and J genes are TRBV5-8 and TRBJ1-4, with D possibly being TRBD1 (5 bases). Trimming left V 0 bases short and J 7 bases short, with 10 bases between. The CDR3 has 14 residues. Germline V CDR1 and CDR2: SGHTS, YDEGEE. The DNA of the CDR3 is TGTGCCAGCAGCTTGGGGGGCGGAGTTGAAAAACTGTTTTTT. This gives the protein CASSLGGGVEKLFF.

The rearrangement uses TRBV5-1 and TRBJ2-1; 12 nucleotides match TRBD1. The ends lost 5 bases at V and 4 bases at J; junction bases unmatched: 4. Germline V gives CDR1 SGHRS, CDR2 YFSETQ. This CDR3 is built from 15 residues. CDR3 DNA sequence: TGCGCCAGCAGGAGGGGACAGGGGGCGTACAATGAGCAGTTCTTC. It specifies CASRRGQGAYNEQFF.

This rearrangement joins TRBV7-3 to TRBJ1-1; 8 bases line up with TRBD1. The CDR3 totals 14 residues. After removal of 4 bases from V and 0 bases from J, the junction contained 1 base not matched to a gene. Germline V gene sequence: CDR1 SGHTA, CDR2 FQGTGA. The CDR3 DNA reads TGTGCCAGCAGCTGGGACAGGCTGAACACTGAAGCTTTCTTT. It specifies CASSWDRLNTEAFF. The full variable domain, completed using reference TRBV7-3 and TRBJ1-1, is GAGVSQTPSNKVTEKGKYVELRCDPISGHTALYWYRQSLGQGPEFLIYFQGTGAADDSGLPNDRFFAVRPEGSVSTLKIQRTERGDSAVYLCASSWDRLNTEAFFGQGTRLTVV.

This clone was recorded only once. The chain carries TRBV10-3 and TRBJ1-6, with 7 bases lining up with TRBD1. Germline trimming cut 10 bases from V and 10 bases from J; bases unmatched to any gene: 10. The CDR3 is 13 residues long. Germline V lookup: CDR1 ENHRY, CDR2 SYGVKD. CDR3 bases: TGTGCCACCCGACAGGGTGGTGACTCACCCCTCCACTTT. As protein: CATRQGGDSPLHF.

The chain combines TRBV3-1 (or the pseudogene TRBV3-2) with TRBJ1-5; 9 bases are shared with TRBD1. The CDR3 sequence is 15 residues long. From germline, CDR1 is LGHDT and CDR2 YNNKEL (reference sequence). The V gene end was trimmed by 8 bases and the J gene end by 6 bases; junction bases not matched to a gene: 11. The CDR3 sequence is CASGGTGGAGQPQHF. The DNA of the CDR3 is TGTGCCAGCGGGGGAACAGGGGGCGCGGGTCAGCCCCAGCATTTT.